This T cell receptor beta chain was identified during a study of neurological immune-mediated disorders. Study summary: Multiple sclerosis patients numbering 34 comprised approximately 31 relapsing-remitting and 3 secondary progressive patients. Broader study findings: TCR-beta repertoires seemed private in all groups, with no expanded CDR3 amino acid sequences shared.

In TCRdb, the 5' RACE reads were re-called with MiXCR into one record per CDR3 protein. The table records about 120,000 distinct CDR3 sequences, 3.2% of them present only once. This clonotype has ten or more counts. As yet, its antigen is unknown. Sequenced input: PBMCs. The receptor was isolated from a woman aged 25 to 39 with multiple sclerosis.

CDR3 in DNA: TGTGCCAGCAGCTTAGGGCAGGGGGGCTACGAGCAGTACTTC. Translating gives CASSLGQGGYEQYF. The chain is built from TRBV7-8 and TRBJ2-7; tentatively, D is TRBD1 (7 bases). Germline lookup yields CDR1 SGHVS and CDR2 FQNEAQ. The germline V and J ends were trimmed by 1 base and 3 bases, with 10 bases remaining between them. This CDR3 comprises 14 residues.